The entry below gives a single TCR beta chain sequence along with its context. In the original workflow: Reference gene primers were amplified, and this amplification served to estimate nucleated cell counts. Method: immunoSEQ multiplex PCR; TCRdb's copy keeps in-frame clones and lacks some. The V and J calls and clone size are taken from that table; D and trimming were inferred from the DNA. The sample gives about 220,000 clones, about four fifths of which show up once; under 1.5% is in the top ten. This entry is derived from a study of blood T cell repertoires in COVID-19. Each participant's cohort was designated according to participant-reported clinical history. V trimming: 3 bases; J trimming: 4 bases; junction bases outside the gene matches: 9. The germline CDR1 and CDR2 sequences are MNHNS and SASEGT. CDR3 length: 16 amino acids.

The chain is built from TRBV6-1 and TRBJ2-3; TRBD2 aligns across 8 bases. The specimen was PBMCs or T cells enriched from blood (not recorded which). The source is a woman in her thirties or forties with acute COVID-19. CDR3 region: CASSDDSGGDADTQYF. CDR3 DNA sequence: TGTGCCAGCAGTGACGACAGCGGGGGAGACGCAGATACGCAGTATTTT.